These T cell receptor beta chains were read from a single sample in a study of blood T cell repertoires in COVID-19. TCRdb keeps only in-frame clones here, not all; method: immunoSEQ multiplex PCR. The repertoire has about 110,000 clones, approximately 70% of them found once; the top ten carry 1.5% to 2%. Sequenced material: peripheral blood. These receptors were collected from a woman aged 40 to 50 with acute or convalescent COVID-19. Both conserved end residues are part of each CDR3. Fields, in order: V gene, clone size, J gene, D gene, CDR3 length, CDR3 protein, CDR3 DNA. D genes are given only for firm matches. Clone size is shown for a subset of rows, as once, few, many or a class of expanded clone.

v_gene: TRBV6-1; abundance: -; j_gene: TRBJ2-1; d_gene: -; len: 14; CDR3aa: CASSPGQHYNEQFF; CDR3nt: TGTGCCAGCAGTCCCGGACAGCATTACAATGAGCAGTTCTTC
v_gene: TRBV19; abundance: -; j_gene: TRBJ1-6; d_gene: -; len: 13; CDR3aa: CASSIIQASPLHF; CDR3nt: TGTGCCAGTAGTATAATCCAGGCTTCACCCCTCCACTTT
v_gene: TRBV10-3; abundance: -; j_gene: TRBJ2-3; d_gene: TRBD1; len: 16; CDR3aa: CAISGGLGQGKLAQYF; CDR3nt: TGTGCCATCAGTGGAGGTCTGGGACAGGGTAAATTGGCGCAGTATTTT
v_gene: TRBV9; abundance: -; j_gene: TRBJ2-2; d_gene: -; len: 14; CDR3aa: CASSVEYRSGELFF; CDR3nt: TGTGCCAGCAGCGTAGAGTACAGATCCGGGGAGCTGTTTTTT
v_gene: TRBV19; abundance: -; j_gene: TRBJ2-2; d_gene: TRBD2; len: 16; CDR3aa: CASGRSSGGSTGELFF; CDR3nt: TGTGCCAGTGGGCGGTCTAGCGGGGGGTCCACCGGGGAGCTGTTTTTT
v_gene: TRBV29-1; abundance: many; j_gene: TRBJ1-2; d_gene: -; len: 14; CDR3aa: CSAQGSIGNYGYTF; CDR3nt: TGCAGCGCACAGGGAAGTATCGGGAATTATGGCTACACCTTC
v_gene: TRBV11-2; abundance: many; j_gene: TRBJ2-3; d_gene: -; len: 13; CDR3aa: CASSLDPGSPQYF; CDR3nt: TGTGCCAGCAGCTTAGATCCAGGGTCTCCGCAGTATTTT
v_gene: TRBV5-6; abundance: -; j_gene: TRBJ1-2; d_gene: -; len: 13; CDR3aa: CASSRQASDGYTF; CDR3nt: TGTGCCAGCAGCCGACAGGCCTCAGATGGCTACACCTTC
v_gene: TRBV2; abundance: -; j_gene: TRBJ1-1; d_gene: -; len: 13; CDR3aa: CASRRREDTEAFF; CDR3nt: TGTGCCAGCAGGCGCAGGGAGGACACTGAAGCTTTCTTT
v_gene: TRBV20-1; abundance: -; j_gene: TRBJ2-4; d_gene: -; len: 20; CDR3aa: CSASSPGGGQISLAKNIQYF; CDR3nt: TGCAGTGCCAGTTCCCCTGGGGGGGGCCAGATATCCCTAGCCAAAAACATTCAGTACTTC
v_gene: TRBV18; abundance: -; j_gene: TRBJ1-1; d_gene: TRBD1; len: 13; CDR3aa: CASSQTGGTEAFF; CDR3nt: TGTGCCAGCTCCCAGACAGGGGGCACTGAAGCTTTCTTT
v_gene: TRBV18; abundance: -; j_gene: TRBJ1-5; d_gene: -; len: 12; CDR3aa: CASSSDNQPQHF; CDR3nt: TGTGCCAGCTCATCAGACAATCAGCCCCAGCATTTT
v_gene: TRBV12-5; abundance: -; j_gene: TRBJ1-2; d_gene: -; len: 14; CDR3aa: CASGLAPTGYGYTF; CDR3nt: TGTGCTAGTGGTTTGGCTCCTACAGGGTATGGCTACACCTTC
v_gene: TRBV2; abundance: -; j_gene: TRBJ1-4; d_gene: -; len: 15; CDR3aa: CASNLYDRTNEKLFF; CDR3nt: TGTGCCAGCAACCTCTACGACAGGACCAATGAAAAACTGTTTTTT
v_gene: TRBV2; abundance: few; j_gene: TRBJ1-4; d_gene: -; len: 15; CDR3aa: CASSYRGQLNEKLFF; CDR3nt: TGTGCCAGCAGTTACCGCGGACAGCTAAATGAAAAACTGTTTTTT
v_gene: TRBV5-1; abundance: few; j_gene: TRBJ1-2; d_gene: TRBD1; len: 14; CDR3aa: CASSGTGGAEGYTF; CDR3nt: TGCGCCAGCAGCGGAACAGGGGGCGCTGAGGGCTACACCTTC
v_gene: TRBV5-1; abundance: few; j_gene: TRBJ1-5; d_gene: TRBD1; len: 13; CDR3aa: CASSYGTDQPQHF; CDR3nt: TGCGCCAGCAGCTACGGGACAGATCAGCCCCAGCATTTT
v_gene: TRBV9; abundance: few; j_gene: TRBJ2-1; d_gene: TRBD1; len: 15; CDR3aa: CASSVSGTGHVEQFF; CDR3nt: TGTGCCAGCAGCGTCTCCGGGACAGGGCATGTTGAGCAGTTCTTC
v_gene: TRBV28; abundance: -; j_gene: TRBJ2-1; d_gene: -; len: 14; CDR3aa: CASSILSSYNEQFF; CDR3nt: TGTGCCAGCAGCATACTAAGCTCCTACAATGAGCAGTTCTTC
v_gene: TRBV3-1/TRBV3-2; abundance: -; j_gene: TRBJ2-1; d_gene: -; len: 15; CDR3aa: CASSQLHSRLDEQFF; CDR3nt: TGTGCCAGCAGCCAACTCCATTCTAGGCTTGATGAGCAGTTCTTC
v_gene: TRBV19; abundance: -; j_gene: TRBJ1-5; d_gene: -; len: 12; CDR3aa: CASSFLDQPQHF; CDR3nt: TGTGCCAGTAGTTTCTTAGATCAGCCCCAGCATTTT
v_gene: TRBV28; abundance: -; j_gene: TRBJ1-2; d_gene: -; len: 15; CDR3aa: CASSRSAGRRDGYTF; CDR3nt: TGTGCCAGCAGTCGATCCGCCGGTAGGCGGGATGGCTACACCTTC
v_gene: TRBV28; abundance: -; j_gene: TRBJ1-2; d_gene: TRBD1; len: 15; CDR3aa: CASTNQGARNYGYTF; CDR3nt: TGTGCCAGCACCAACCAGGGGGCCCGTAACTATGGCTACACCTTC
v_gene: TRBV28; abundance: -; j_gene: TRBJ2-1; d_gene: -; len: 13; CDR3aa: CASIGGVTREQFF; CDR3nt: TGTGCCAGCATAGGAGGGGTTACTCGGGAGCAGTTCTTC
v_gene: TRBV7-3; abundance: -; j_gene: TRBJ2-3; d_gene: TRBD1; len: 14; CDR3aa: CASSRQGYTDTQYF; CDR3nt: TGTGCCAGCAGCAGACAGGGATACACAGATACGCAGTATTTT
v_gene: TRBV4-3; abundance: -; j_gene: TRBJ1-2; d_gene: -; len: 17; CDR3aa: CASSQDFKDRANYGYTF; CDR3nt: TGCGCCAGCAGCCAAGACTTTAAGGACAGAGCTAACTATGGCTACACCTTC
v_gene: TRBV5-6; abundance: -; j_gene: TRBJ2-7; d_gene: TRBD1; len: 15; CDR3aa: CASSLRGTGAGEQYF; CDR3nt: TGTGCCAGCAGCTTAAGGGGGACAGGGGCTGGGGAGCAGTACTTC
v_gene: TRBV28; abundance: -; j_gene: TRBJ1-2; d_gene: -; len: 14; CDR3aa: CASSSRRGLDGYTF; CDR3nt: TGTGCCAGCAGTTCCAGGAGGGGTCTTGATGGCTACACCTTC
v_gene: TRBV2; abundance: -; j_gene: TRBJ2-1; d_gene: -; len: 14; CDR3aa: CASSEADRGYEQFF; CDR3nt: TGTGCCAGCAGTGAAGCGGATCGGGGGTATGAGCAGTTCTTC
v_gene: TRBV28; abundance: -; j_gene: TRBJ1-1; d_gene: -; len: 12; CDR3aa: CASSLEGGKAFF; CDR3nt: TGTGCCAGCAGTTTAGAGGGGGGGAAAGCTTTCTTT
v_gene: TRBV24-1; abundance: few; j_gene: TRBJ1-5; d_gene: -; len: 14; CDR3aa: CATSLTGSNQPQHF; CDR3nt: TGTGCCACCAGTTTAACAGGTAGCAATCAGCCCCAGCATTTT
v_gene: TRBV18; abundance: -; j_gene: TRBJ1-2; d_gene: -; len: 12; CDR3aa: CASSPPDGGYTF; CDR3nt: TGTGCCAGCTCACCTCCTGATGGCGGCTACACCTTC
v_gene: TRBV5-1; abundance: -; j_gene: TRBJ2-3; d_gene: TRBD1; len: 14; CDR3aa: CASSTGQAQDTQYF; CDR3nt: TGCGCCAGCAGCACTGGACAGGCCCAAGATACGCAGTATTTT
v_gene: TRBV18; abundance: -; j_gene: TRBJ2-5; d_gene: TRBD1; len: 14; CDR3aa: CASSPTGGGETQYF; CDR3nt: TGTGCCAGCTCACCGACAGGGGGAGGAGAGACCCAGTACTTC
v_gene: TRBV19; abundance: -; j_gene: TRBJ2-2; d_gene: -; len: 12; CDR3aa: CASSRGAGELFF; CDR3nt: TGTGCCAGTAGCAGGGGGGCCGGGGAGCTGTTTTTT
v_gene: TRBV30; abundance: -; j_gene: TRBJ2-3; d_gene: TRBD2; len: 14; CDR3aa: CAWSAGGGTDTQYF; CDR3nt: TGTGCCTGGAGTGCGGGGGGGGGCACAGATACGCAGTATTTT
v_gene: TRBV28; abundance: -; j_gene: TRBJ2-3; d_gene: TRBD2; len: 18; CDR3aa: CASSLSGLAGEGTDTQYF; CDR3nt: TGTGCCAGCAGTTTATCTGGACTAGCGGGGGAGGGCACAGATACGCAGTATTTT
v_gene: TRBV7-7; abundance: -; j_gene: TRBJ2-7; d_gene: TRBD1; len: 14; CDR3aa: CASSLGQGAYEQYF; CDR3nt: TGTGCCAGCAGCTTAGGACAGGGGGCCTACGAGCAGTACTTC
v_gene: TRBV9; abundance: once; j_gene: TRBJ2-7; d_gene: -; len: 11; CDR3aa: CASSGQEGQYF; CDR3nt: TGTGCCAGCAGCGGTCAAGAGGGGCAGTACTTC
v_gene: TRBV5-4; abundance: few; j_gene: TRBJ2-3; d_gene: -; len: 13; CDR3aa: CASSLGGLDTQYF; CDR3nt: TGTGCCAGCAGCTTGGGTGGGCTAGATACGCAGTATTTT
v_gene: TRBV18; abundance: -; j_gene: TRBJ2-1; d_gene: -; len: 15; CDR3aa: CASSPPRTRDNEQFF; CDR3nt: TGTGCCAGCTCACCACCTCGGACTCGAGACAATGAGCAGTTCTTC
v_gene: TRBV20-1; abundance: many; j_gene: TRBJ2-3; d_gene: TRBD2; len: 14; CDR3aa: CSASGAGGRDTQYF; CDR3nt: TGCAGTGCTAGTGGTGCGGGGGGCCGGGATACGCAGTATTTT
v_gene: TRBV5-1; abundance: -; j_gene: TRBJ1-4; d_gene: TRBD1; len: 15; CDR3aa: CASADTGDSLEKLFF; CDR3nt: TGCGCCAGCGCAGATACCGGGGACAGCTTAGAAAAACTGTTTTTT
v_gene: TRBV12-5; abundance: -; j_gene: TRBJ1-2; d_gene: -; len: 13; CDR3aa: CASGFPGGHGYTF; CDR3nt: TGTGCTAGTGGTTTCCCGGGGGGGCATGGCTACACCTTC
v_gene: TRBV5-4; abundance: -; j_gene: TRBJ1-6; d_gene: -; len: 15; CDR3aa: CASSSGATSRSPLHF; CDR3nt: TGTGCCAGCAGCTCTGGAGCAACCTCACGGTCACCCCTCCACTTT
v_gene: TRBV19; abundance: many; j_gene: TRBJ2-2; d_gene: TRBD1; len: 15; CDR3aa: CASSSIDRDTGELFF; CDR3nt: TGTGCCAGTAGTTCAATCGACAGGGACACCGGGGAGCTGTTTTTT
v_gene: TRBV30; abundance: -; j_gene: TRBJ2-7; d_gene: -; len: 13; CDR3aa: CAWNAGFGYEQYF; CDR3nt: TGTGCCTGGAACGCGGGGTTTGGGTACGAGCAGTACTTC
v_gene: TRBV7-9; abundance: -; j_gene: TRBJ1-2; d_gene: TRBD1; len: 16; CDR3aa: CASSYSRGTGAYGYTF; CDR3nt: TGTGCCAGCAGTTATAGCCGTGGGACAGGAGCTTATGGCTACACCTTC
v_gene: TRBV11-2; abundance: -; j_gene: TRBJ2-7; d_gene: TRBD2; len: 16; CDR3aa: CASSLFPGGNAYEQYF; CDR3nt: TGTGCCAGCAGCTTATTTCCGGGAGGGAACGCCTACGAGCAGTACTTC
v_gene: TRBV3-1/TRBV3-2; abundance: -; j_gene: TRBJ2-5; d_gene: TRBD2; len: 16; CDR3aa: CASSPLAGGLQETQYF; CDR3nt: TGTGCCAGCAGCCCCTTAGCGGGGGGCCTCCAAGAGACCCAGTACTTC
v_gene: TRBV11-2; abundance: few; j_gene: TRBJ1-6; d_gene: -; len: 15; CDR3aa: CASSLSDRRNSPLHF; CDR3nt: TGTGCCAGCAGCTTATCGGATCGGAGAAATTCACCCCTCCACTTT
v_gene: TRBV5-1; abundance: -; j_gene: TRBJ1-5; d_gene: -; len: 15; CDR3aa: CASSDRPGSNQPQHF; CDR3nt: TGCGCCAGCAGCGATAGGCCAGGGAGCAATCAGCCCCAGCATTTT
v_gene: TRBV7-2; abundance: -; j_gene: TRBJ2-7; d_gene: TRBD1; len: 14; CDR3aa: CASSWDRGSYEQYF; CDR3nt: TGTGCCAGCAGCTGGGACAGGGGGTCTTACGAGCAGTACTTC